The 5 T cell receptor beta chains presented below share a single source sample, sequenced in a study of cytomegalovirus exposure and HLA in healthy donors listed by TCRdb under 2017. The library came from the immunoSEQ multiplex PCR assay. For the multiplex PCR, a mixture combining 60 forward primers for TCR Vbeta segments and 13 reverse primers for TCR Jbeta segments was used. In TCRdb, the immuneACCESS table is reduced to in-frame sequences with V and J assigned. These tables do not hold every clone; where another copy was compared, an unresolved V gene accounts for under half, and the others remain unexplained. The sample has roughly 150,000 clones on record, more than 60% of them singletons. The leading ten clones occupy 5.5% to 7.5% of the sample. Sequenced sample: PBMCs. All receptors derive from a woman aged 40 to 50 in good health and CMV-seropositive.

The chain employs TRBV7-2 and TRBJ2-5; D might be TRBD1 (7 bases). The CDR3 is 13 amino acids. The germline CDR1 and CDR2 sequences are SGHTA and FQGNSA. V lost 5 bases to trimming and J lost 7 bases, with 14 bases between them. The CDR3 region has the DNA TGTGCCAGCAGCCTAAACAGGGGAGGGACCCAGTACTTC. Translated: CASSLNRGGTQYF.

The genes are TRBV7-8 and TRBJ2-1, with 10 bases lining up with TRBD2. Germline V gene data show CDR1 as SGHVS and CDR2 as FQNEAQ. The CDR3 has 18 residues. After removal of 1 base from V and 2 bases from J, the junction contained 8 bases not matched to a gene. This CDR3 is CASSLVAAGGLPYNEQFF. The CDR3 nucleotides read TGTGCCAGCAGCTTAGTGGCAGCGGGGGGGCTCCCCTACAATGAGCAGTTCTTC.

This chain uses TRBV7-2 with TRBJ1-3; D is uncertain. Trimming took 3 bases from V and 4 from J, leaving 10 bases between them. This CDR3 is 14 amino acids long. Per germline, CDR1 SGHTA and CDR2 FQGNSA. CDR3 sequence reads: CASSLVATGNTIYF. CDR3 DNA: TGTGCCAGCAGCTTGGTCGCGACAGGAAACACCATATATTTT.

The gene calls are TRBV19 and TRBJ1-5, with D possibly TRBD1 on 5 matching bases. From germline, CDR1 is LNHDA and CDR2 SQIVND (reference sequence). The CDR3 contains 15 residues. The germline V and J ends were trimmed by 1 base and 2 bases, with 9 bases remaining between them. CDR3 amino acids: CASSIVAQGNQPQHF. CDR3 in DNA: TGTGCCAGTAGTATAGTTGCACAGGGCAATCAGCCCCAGCATTTT.

V and J are TRBV9 and TRBJ2-3, with TRBD1 identical over 8 bases. This CDR3 comprises 14 residues. The junction had 1 base not matched to a gene; V was cut back by 1 base and J by 3 bases. Germline CDR1 reads SGDLS; CDR2 reads YYNGEE. CDR3 sequence (DNA): TGTGCCAGCAGCGTACAGGGGGCTACAGATACGCAGTATTTT. Translated: CASSVQGATDTQYF.